This TCR beta chain derives from a study of post-analysis software for immune sequencing data. Overall study results and limits: Comparison with controls showed significantly lower normalized Chao1 diversity in multiple sclerosis patients. When patients were compared with controls, a handful of TRBV segments were more frequent, TRBV5-6, TRBV5-1 and TRBV20-1 among them.

Researchers reported that TCR beta cDNA libraries carried unique molecular identifiers. TCRdb fed the PCR reads into MiXCR, producing one record per CDR3 protein. The sample contains 650,000 to 900,000 distinct CDR3 sequences, roughly 50% of which appear only once. Per the germline V gene, CDR1 is MNHEY and CDR2 is SVGEGT. CDR3 size: 14 residues. In regard to this clonotype: Its specificity is unknown. Its ends do not fully match the called genes, so a read error is possible.

Sequenced material: blood. This sequence was found in a girl between 10 and 17 years old with multiple sclerosis. The rearrangement links TRBV6-2 or TRBV6-3 to TRBJ2-7; tentative D call: TRBD1 (6 bases). For the CDR3, the DNA is TGTGCCAACAGTTACCCCAGGGGCTCCTACGAGCAGTACTTC. Residues: CANSYPRGSYEQYF.